This T cell receptor (beta chain) was obtained from a study of blood T cell repertoires in COVID-19. This table comes from immunoSEQ multiplex PCR, and its TCRdb copy is limited to in-frame clones, with some not included. The data contain roughly 670,000 clones, approximately 90% of them singletons. The CDR3 has 12 residues. Trimming shortened V by 6 bases and J by 4 bases, and 9 bases separated the two germline ends. Germline V gene lookup returns CDR1 SGHTA and CDR2 FQGNSA. The sample consisted of peripheral blood. The TCR was taken from a woman aged 18 to 35 with acute or convalescent COVID-19. This rearrangement joins TRBV7-2 to TRBJ1-1, with D perhaps TRBD1 (6 bases). In DNA form, the CDR3 reads TGTGCCAGCAGGAACAGGGTCACTGAAGCTTTCTTT. This codes for CASRNRVTEAFF.